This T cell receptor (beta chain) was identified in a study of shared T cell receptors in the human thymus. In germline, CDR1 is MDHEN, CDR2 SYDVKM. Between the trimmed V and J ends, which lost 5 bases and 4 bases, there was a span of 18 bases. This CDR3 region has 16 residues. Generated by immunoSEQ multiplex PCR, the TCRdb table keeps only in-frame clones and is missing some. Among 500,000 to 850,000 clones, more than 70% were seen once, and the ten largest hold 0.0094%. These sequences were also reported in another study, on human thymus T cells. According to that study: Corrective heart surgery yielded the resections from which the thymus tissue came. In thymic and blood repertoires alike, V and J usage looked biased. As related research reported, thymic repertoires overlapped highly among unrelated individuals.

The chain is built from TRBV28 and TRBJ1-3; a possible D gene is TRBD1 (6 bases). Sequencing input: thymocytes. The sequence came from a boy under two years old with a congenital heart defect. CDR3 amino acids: CASSIFRQEKGNTIYF. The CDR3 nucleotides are TGTGCCAGCAGTATCTTTCGACAGGAAAAAGGAAACACCATATATTTT.